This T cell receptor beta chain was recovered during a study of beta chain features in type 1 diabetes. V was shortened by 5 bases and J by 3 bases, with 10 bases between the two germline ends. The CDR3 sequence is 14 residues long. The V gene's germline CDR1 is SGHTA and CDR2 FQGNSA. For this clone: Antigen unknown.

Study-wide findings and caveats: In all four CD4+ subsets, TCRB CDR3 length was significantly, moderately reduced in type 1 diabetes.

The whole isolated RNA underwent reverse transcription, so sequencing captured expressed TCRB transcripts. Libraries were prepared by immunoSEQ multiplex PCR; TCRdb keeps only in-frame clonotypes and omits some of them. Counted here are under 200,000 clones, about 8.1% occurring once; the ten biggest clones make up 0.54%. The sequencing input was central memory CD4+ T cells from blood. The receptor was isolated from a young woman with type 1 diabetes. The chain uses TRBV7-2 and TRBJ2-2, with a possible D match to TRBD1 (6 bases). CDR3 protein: CASSPGTHTGELFF. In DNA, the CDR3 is TGTGCCAGCAGCCCAGGGACACACACCGGGGAGCTGTTTTTT.